Listed below are T cell receptor beta chains from one sample, sequenced in a study of blood T cell repertoires in COVID-19. Only in-frame clones appear in the TCRdb table, and some are missing; sequencing was by immunoSEQ multiplex PCR. The table has 250,000 or so clones, about 90% seen once. Sequenced sample: PBMCs or T cells enriched from blood (not recorded which). Receptors originate from a woman in her twenties or thirties who had been exposed to COVID-19. The CDR3 runs from the conserved cysteine through the conserved F or W. A D gene is named only where the DNA matches it firmly. Rows give clone size only sometimes, using once, few, many, or a class for an expanded clone.

>.|TRBV16|.|TRBJ1-1
TGTGCCAGCAGCCAATCGCGAGGGGGGGGGATCACTGAAGCTTTCTTT
CASSQSRGGGITEAFF
>few|TRBV5-6|TRBD1|TRBJ2-2
TGTGCCAGCAGCGGGGTCAGGGGGCAGAACACCGGGGAGCTGTTTTTT
CASSGVRGQNTGELFF
>.|TRBV12-3/TRBV12-4|.|TRBJ2-7
TGTGCCAGCAGTTTAGAAGGGGGCTACGAGCAGTACTTC
CASSLEGGYEQYF
>few|TRBV5-5|TRBD1|TRBJ2-3
TGTGCCAGCAGCGGGGGACAGGCTAACACAGATACGCAGTATTTT
CASSGGQANTDTQYF
>.|TRBV2|TRBD1|TRBJ1-1
TGTGCCAGCAGGTCGGGACAGGGGAACACTGAAGCTTTCTTT
CASRSGQGNTEAFF
>.|TRBV10-3|TRBD2|TRBJ2-7
TGTGCCATCAGTGTGGTAGCGGGAAGAAGAAACGAGCAGTACTTC
CAISVVAGRRNEQYF
>.|TRBV5-1|.|TRBJ2-3
TGCGCCAGCAGCTTGGGACAGCGCACAGATACGCAGTATTTT
CASSLGQRTDTQYF
>.|TRBV12-5|TRBD2|TRBJ2-1
TGTGCTAGTGGACGAACTAGCGGGAGGAACAATGAGCAGTTCTTC
CASGRTSGRNNEQFF
>.|TRBV24-1|.|TRBJ2-3
TGTGCCACCAGTGCAACCGGCGGGGGCGTCGGAGCAGATACGCAGTATTTT
CATSATGGGVGADTQYF
>.|TRBV18|TRBD1|TRBJ1-1
TGTGCCAGCTCGCCCGGGACAGGGGGTATGAACACTGAAGCTTTCTTT
CASSPGTGGMNTEAFF
>.|TRBV11-3|TRBD2|TRBJ2-1
TGTGCCAGCAGCAAGGGAGGGCCCTCCTACAATGAGCAGTTCTTC
CASSKGGPSYNEQFF
>.|TRBV2|.|TRBJ2-1
TGTGCCAGCAGTGAAGGGGTGGCCCAGCGGGCCAATGAGCAGTTCTTC
CASSEGVAQRANEQFF
>.|TRBV7-2|TRBD2|TRBJ2-7
TGTGCCAGCAGCTTAGGTATAGGACTAGTAAAGAGCTCCTACGAGCAGTACTTC
CASSLGIGLVKSSYEQYF
>.|TRBV4-1|.|TRBJ2-3
TGCGCCAGCAGCCAACGGCGGGGCCCCACCACAGATACGCAGTATTTT
CASSQRRGPTTDTQYF
>.|TRBV19|.|TRBJ1-5
TGTGCCAGTAGTCCATGGGGGGGCTGGCAGCCCCAGCATTTT
CASSPWGGWQPQHF
>.|TRBV15|.|TRBJ2-5
TGTGCCACCGAACAGGGTTCCCGGACCCAGTACTTC
CATEQGSRTQYF
>.|TRBV19|.|TRBJ1-4
TGTGCCAGTAGTATCGTCGGGGAGGGTTGGGAAAAACTGTTTTTT
CASSIVGEGWEKLFF
>.|TRBV6-2/TRBV6-3|.|TRBJ2-7
TGTGCCAGCAGCCTACAGTGGTATCAGACCTACGAGCAGTACTTC
CASSLQWYQTYEQYF
>.|TRBV19|TRBD1|TRBJ2-1
TGTGCCAGTAGTACTGGGACAGAATTCGCCTCCTACAATGAGCAGTTCTTC
CASSTGTEFASYNEQFF
>.|TRBV5-6|TRBD1|TRBJ1-1
TGTGCCAGCAGCTCCGCCGGACAGGGGAACACTGAAGCTTTCTTT
CASSSAGQGNTEAFF
>.|TRBV21-1|.|TRBJ2-7
TGTGCCAGCAGCAAAGCGCGGAGGGGTGCCTACGAGCAGTACTTC
CASSKARRGAYEQYF
>.|TRBV18|.|TRBJ1-5
TGTGCCAGCTCACCGGCGGTGGTAGTCAATCAGCCCCAGCATTTT
CASSPAVVVNQPQHF
>once|TRBV2|TRBD1|TRBJ2-7
TGTGCCAGCAGACGGGACAGGGGTTCCGGCTCCTACGAGCAGTACTTC
CASRRDRGSGSYEQYF
>.|TRBV19|.|TRBJ1-1
TGTGCCAGTACCCAGTATTTTGGGGGGGAGGCTGAAGCTTTCTTT
CASTQYFGGEAEAFF
>.|TRBV10-1|.|TRBJ2-7
TGCGCCAGCAGTGAAGGGACTGGCTCCTACGAGCAGTACTTC
CASSEGTGSYEQYF
>.|TRBV29-1|.|TRBJ1-2
TGCAGCGTTGAAGATCGGTACAGTCGCTATGGCTACACCTTC
CSVEDRYSRYGYTF
>.|TRBV3-1/TRBV3-2|.|TRBJ1-1
TGTGCCAGCAGCCAAGACCGGGGGGACACTGAAGCTTTCTTT
CASSQDRGDTEAFF
>.|TRBV5-1|TRBD1|TRBJ2-3
TGCGCCAGCAGCTTGGGGACAGGGGCGCAAGATACGCAGTATTTT
CASSLGTGAQDTQYF
>.|TRBV6-5|TRBD1|TRBJ2-7
TGTGCCAGCACCTACCGGACAGGGAACTACGAGCAGTACTTC
CASTYRTGNYEQYF
>.|TRBV15|.|TRBJ1-5
TGTGCCACCCGAAAAGTTGATACAGGGATCAATCAGCCCCAGCATTTT
CATRKVDTGINQPQHF
>.|TRBV30|TRBD1|TRBJ2-5
TGTGCCTGGAGTGTACAGGGGATAATAGAGACCCAGTACTTC
CAWSVQGIIETQYF
>.|TRBV27|TRBD2|TRBJ2-5
TGTGCCAGCGAACTAGCGGGAGGATCTGGGACCCAGTACTTC
CASELAGGSGTQYF
>.|TRBV4-1|.|TRBJ2-7
TGCGCCAGCAGCCAAGTAGCCCTGGGGGCGTCAGAGCAGTACTTC
CASSQVALGASEQYF
>once|TRBV4-1|.|TRBJ1-3
TGCGCCAGCAGCCAAGATCACGGACAAGGAAACACCATATATTTT
CASSQDHGQGNTIYF
>.|TRBV6-1|.|TRBJ1-2
TGTGCCAGCAGTGAATGGCAGAACTATGGCTACACCTTC
CASSEWQNYGYTF
>.|TRBV4-2|TRBD2|TRBJ2-2
TGTGCCAGCAGCCGACCCGGACAGGACGGGACTAGCGGGGAGAACACCGGGGAGCTGTTTTTT
CASSRPGQDGTSGENTGELFF
>.|TRBV5-1|TRBD1|TRBJ1-6
TGCGCCAGCAGCTTGGGCTCCGGGACAGGGGATTCACCCCTCCACTTT
CASSLGSGTGDSPLHF
>.|TRBV19|.|TRBJ1-1
TGTGCCAGTAGTATCAGGGGAAACACTGAAGCTTTCTTT
CASSIRGNTEAFF
>.|TRBV5-4|.|TRBJ2-7
TGTGCCAGCAGCTGGGGGACACTAGAAGAGCAGTACTTC
CASSWGTLEEQYF
>.|TRBV5-6|.|TRBJ1-3
TGTGCCAGCAGCTTGGACGCTAGACTCTCTGGAAACACCATATATTTT
CASSLDARLSGNTIYF
>.|TRBV5-6|TRBD1|TRBJ1-4
TGTGCCAGCAGCTCTAGAGGGACAGGGGGCCCGACTAATGAAAAACTGTTTTTT
CASSSRGTGGPTNEKLFF
>.|TRBV2|TRBD1|TRBJ2-7
TGTGCCAGCACACGGGACAGGGGAGGCTACGAGCAGTACTTC
CASTRDRGGYEQYF
>once|TRBV14|.|TRBJ2-5
TGTGCCACCTCACCACTTTCGAAAGAGACCCAGTACTTC
CATSPLSKETQYF
>once|TRBV7-2|TRBD2|TRBJ2-7
TGTGCCAGCAGCTTAGGTCTACTAGCGGGAGGCCACGAGCAGTACTTC
CASSLGLLAGGHEQYF
>.|TRBV29-1|.|TRBJ1-5
TGCAGCGTTCCAGGGTCTGGGATTAATCAGCCCCAGCATTTT
CSVPGSGINQPQHF
>.|TRBV2|TRBD2|TRBJ2-1
TGTGCCAGCAGTGAGGGACTACGCGATTTTGGTGAGCAGTTCTTC
CASSEGLRDFGEQFF
>.|TRBV5-5|TRBD2|TRBJ2-7
TGTGCCAGCAGCCCGGGACTAGCGGGAGTTGAGCAGTACTTC
CASSPGLAGVEQYF
>.|TRBV5-1|TRBD1|TRBJ1-2
TGCGCCAGCAGCGCTTCGGGACAGGTATATGGCTACACCTTC
CASSASGQVYGYTF
>.|TRBV5-5|.|TRBJ1-4
TGTGCCAGCAGCGTAGTAACAGGGTCCCATGAAAAACTGTTTTTT
CASSVVTGSHEKLFF
>.|TRBV7-9|TRBD1|TRBJ1-3
TGTGCCAGCAGCTTAGGGGACAGGGCCGTCGATTCTGGAAACACCATATATTTT
CASSLGDRAVDSGNTIYF
>.|TRBV5-1|.|TRBJ2-7
TGCGCCAGCAGCTTGGCTAGCTCCCCCCACGAGCAGTACTTC
CASSLASSPHEQYF
>.|TRBV9|.|TRBJ1-6
TGTGCCAGCAGCGGGAAAGACAGCTCCTATAATTCACCCCTCCACTTT
CASSGKDSSYNSPLHF
>.|TRBV18|TRBD1|TRBJ1-1
TGTGCCAGCTACCCGGGACAGGGGTTGGGGGATGAGAACACTGAAGCTTTCTTT
CASYPGQGLGDENTEAFF
>.|TRBV6-1|TRBD1|TRBJ2-1
TGTGCCAGCAGTGATAGGGTCCCAGGGGGCGAAGATGAGCAGTTCTTC
CASSDRVPGGEDEQFF